Included here is one T cell receptor beta chain sequence, with context. What it binds is not known. The data stem from a study of long-term antiretroviral therapy in people with HIV. Broader study findings: The study collected blood between about 2003 and 2017, possibly under older ART regimens. The data indicate that diversity increased after ART but remained below transplant donor controls. HIV repertoires spanned tighter CDR3 length ranges than controls did.

V shed 5 bases, J shed 6 bases, and the junction held 4 bases outside the gene matches. The germline CDR1 and CDR2 sequences are MNHEY and SMNVEV (reference sequence). The CDR3 loop spans 12 amino acids. This was the immunoSEQ v3.0 assay at survey level. TCRdb's table, derived via immunoSEQ multiplex PCR, lists solely in-frame clones and lacks some. The repertoire includes about 24,000 clones, 75% to 90% of them detected once, and roughly a quarter sits in the top ten. V usage is TRBV27 and J usage is TRBJ2-7; the match to TRBD2 covers 7 bases. The input for sequencing was unsorted PBMCs, taken 0.4 years after starting antiretroviral therapy. The sequence derives from a man aged 50 to 59 with HIV. The CDR3 spells CASSLLAGEQYF. The CDR3 nucleotides read TGTGCCAGCAGTCTGTTAGCGGGCGAGCAGTACTTC.